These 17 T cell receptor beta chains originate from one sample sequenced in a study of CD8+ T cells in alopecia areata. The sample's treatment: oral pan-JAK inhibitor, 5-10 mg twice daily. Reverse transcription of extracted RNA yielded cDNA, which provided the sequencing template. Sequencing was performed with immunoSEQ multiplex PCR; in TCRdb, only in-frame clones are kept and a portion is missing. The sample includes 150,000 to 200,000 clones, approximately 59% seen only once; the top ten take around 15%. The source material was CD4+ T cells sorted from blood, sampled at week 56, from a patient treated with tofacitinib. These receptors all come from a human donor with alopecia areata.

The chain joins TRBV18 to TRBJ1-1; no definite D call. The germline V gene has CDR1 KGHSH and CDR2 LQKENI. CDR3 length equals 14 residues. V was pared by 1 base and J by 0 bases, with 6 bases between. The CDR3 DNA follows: TGTGCCAGCTCACCACTTGCCGTGAACACTGAAGCTTTCTTT. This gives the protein CASSPLAVNTEAFF.

CDR3: CASRPGYSPLHF. For the CDR3, the DNA is TGTGCCAGCAGACCCGGGTATTCACCCCTCCACTTT. V is TRBV6-1 and J is TRBJ1-6; D not resolved. The CDR3 extends over 12 amino acids. Germline-derived CDR1 and CDR2 are MNHNS and SASEGT. Trimming removed 6 bases at V and 8 bases at J, with 8 bases between.

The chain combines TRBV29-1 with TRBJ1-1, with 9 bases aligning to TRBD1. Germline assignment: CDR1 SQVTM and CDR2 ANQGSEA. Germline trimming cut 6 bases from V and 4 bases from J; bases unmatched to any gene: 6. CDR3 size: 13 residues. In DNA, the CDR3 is TGCAGCGTCGTCAGACAGGGGGGCACTGAAGCTTTCTTT. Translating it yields CSVVRQGGTEAFF.

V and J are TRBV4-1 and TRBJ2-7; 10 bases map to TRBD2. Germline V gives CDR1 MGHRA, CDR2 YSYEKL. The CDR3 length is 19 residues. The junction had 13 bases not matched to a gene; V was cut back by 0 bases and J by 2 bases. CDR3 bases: TGCGCCAGCAGCCAAGAGTCACTAGCGGGGATGGGAACGCCCTACGAGCAGTACTTC. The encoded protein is CASSQESLAGMGTPYEQYF.

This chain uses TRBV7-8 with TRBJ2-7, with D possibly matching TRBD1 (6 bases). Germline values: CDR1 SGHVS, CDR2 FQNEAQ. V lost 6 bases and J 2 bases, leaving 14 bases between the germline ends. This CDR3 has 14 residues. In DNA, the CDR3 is TGTGCCAGCAGAAGAGAGACAGGTCCCTACGAGCAGTACTTC. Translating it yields CASRRETGPYEQYF.

The CDR3 region has the DNA TGCAGCGTTGGTTTGCGTTACACAGATACGCAGTATTTT. Protein sequence: CSVGLRYTDTQYF. This sequence joins TRBV29-1 and TRBJ2-3; D remains ambiguous. Germline CDR1 is SQVTM and CDR2 is ANQGSEA. V shed 4 bases and J shed 2 bases, with 10 bases lying between them. The CDR3 has 13 residues.

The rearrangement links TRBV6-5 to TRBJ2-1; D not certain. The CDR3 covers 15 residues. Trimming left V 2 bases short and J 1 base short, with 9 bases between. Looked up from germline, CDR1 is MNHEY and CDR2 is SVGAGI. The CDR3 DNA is TGTGCCAGCAGTTACGGGCGTCTGTCCTACAATGAGCAGTTCTTC. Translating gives CASSYGRLSYNEQFF.

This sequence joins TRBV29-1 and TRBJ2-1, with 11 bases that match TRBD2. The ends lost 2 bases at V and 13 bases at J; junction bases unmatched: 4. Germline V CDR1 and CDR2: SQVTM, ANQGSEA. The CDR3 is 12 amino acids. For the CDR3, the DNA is TGCAGCGTTGAACCTAGCGGGGGGACCCAGTTCTTC. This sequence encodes CSVEPSGGTQFF.

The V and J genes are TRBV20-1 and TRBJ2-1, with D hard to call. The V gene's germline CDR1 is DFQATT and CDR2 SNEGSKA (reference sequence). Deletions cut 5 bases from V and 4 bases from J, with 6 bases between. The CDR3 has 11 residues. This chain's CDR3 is CSAAHYNEQFF. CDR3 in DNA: TGCAGTGCTGCTCATTACAATGAGCAGTTCTTC.

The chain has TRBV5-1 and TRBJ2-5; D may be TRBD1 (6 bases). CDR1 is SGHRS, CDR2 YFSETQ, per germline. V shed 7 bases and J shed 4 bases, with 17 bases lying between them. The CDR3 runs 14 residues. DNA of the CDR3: TGCGCCAGCGAACCACAGGGTATGGGAGAGACCCAGTACTTC. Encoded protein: CASEPQGMGETQYF.

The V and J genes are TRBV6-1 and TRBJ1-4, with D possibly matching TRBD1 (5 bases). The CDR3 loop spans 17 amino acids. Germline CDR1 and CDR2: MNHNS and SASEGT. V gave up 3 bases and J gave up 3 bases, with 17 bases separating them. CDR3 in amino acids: CASSEMGDGTPNEKLFF. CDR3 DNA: TGTGCCAGCAGTGAGATGGGGGACGGCACCCCTAATGAAAAACTGTTTTTT.

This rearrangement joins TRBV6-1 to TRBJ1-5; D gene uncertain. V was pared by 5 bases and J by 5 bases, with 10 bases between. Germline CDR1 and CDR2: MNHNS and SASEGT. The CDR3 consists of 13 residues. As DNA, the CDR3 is TGTGCCAGCAGTCAAAAACGTGATCAGCCCCAGCATTTT. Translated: CASSQKRDQPQHF.

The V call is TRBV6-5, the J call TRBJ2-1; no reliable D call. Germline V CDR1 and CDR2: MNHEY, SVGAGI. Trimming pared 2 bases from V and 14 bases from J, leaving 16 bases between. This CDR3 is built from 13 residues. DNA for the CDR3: TGTGCCAGCAGTTACCCACCAGCAGGTCAAGAGTTCTTC. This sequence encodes CASSYPPAGQEFF.

The CDR3 region has the DNA TGCGCCAGCGGGCTTCTGAACAATGAGCAGTTCTTC. This sequence encodes CASGLLNNEQFF. The chain combines TRBV5-1 with TRBJ2-1; no reliable D call. CDR1 is SGHRS, CDR2 YFSETQ, per germline. The germline V and J ends were trimmed by 7 bases and 5 bases, with 10 bases remaining between them. CDR3 length equals 12 residues.

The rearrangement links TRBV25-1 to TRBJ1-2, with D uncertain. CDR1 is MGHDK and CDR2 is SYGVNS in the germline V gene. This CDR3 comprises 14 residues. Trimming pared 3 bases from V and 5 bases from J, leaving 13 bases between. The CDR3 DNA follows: TGTGCCAGCAGTGACCCCGGGCCCGGGTATGGCTACACCTTC. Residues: CASSDPGPGYGYTF.

The DNA of the CDR3 is TGTGCCACCAGCAGAGATTTGGGATTTGGATCACCCCTCCACTTT. Protein sequence: CATSRDLGFGSPLHF. J is TRBJ1-6 and V is TRBV15; D ambiguous. The V end lost 0 bases, the J end lost 10 bases, and 13 bases lay between the germline ends. Germline lookup yields CDR1 LNHNV and CDR2 YYDKDF (reference sequence). The CDR3 has 15 residues.

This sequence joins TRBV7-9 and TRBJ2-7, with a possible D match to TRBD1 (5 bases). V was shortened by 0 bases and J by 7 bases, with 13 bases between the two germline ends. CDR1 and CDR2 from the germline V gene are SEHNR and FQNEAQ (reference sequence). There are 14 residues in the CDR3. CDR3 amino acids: CASSLASGRDEQYF. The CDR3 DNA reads TGTGCCAGCAGCTTAGCGAGTGGCAGGGATGAGCAGTACTTC.